This entry lists 17 T cell receptor beta chains sequenced from one sample in a study of cytomegalovirus exposure and HLA in healthy donors. TCRdb's copy holds only in-frame clones and misses some; the assay was immunoSEQ multiplex PCR. The data show 55,000 to 75,000 clones, about 95% seen once. The source material was PBMCs. Every receptor here comes from a woman between 18 and 30 years old in good health and CMV-seropositive.

V gene TRBV6-1 combines with J gene TRBJ2-1; the match to TRBD1 covers 12 bases. V lost 6 bases, J lost 6 bases, and 6 bases stayed unmatched. CDR1 is MNHNS and CDR2 is SASEGT in the germline V gene. This CDR3 is 15 amino acids long. CDR3 loop: CASRGDRGRVNEQFF. The DNA of the CDR3 is TGTGCCAGCAGAGGGGACAGGGGGCGCGTCAATGAGCAGTTCTTC.

V is TRBV4-1 and J is TRBJ2-5; 9 bases line up with TRBD2. Germline CDR1 is MGHRA and CDR2 is YSYEKL. The CDR3 totals 17 residues. Unmatched junction bases numbered 11, after V lost 1 base and J lost 5 bases. CDR3 region: CASSQVPRGGSRETQYF. The CDR3 DNA follows: TGCGCCAGCAGCCAAGTTCCGCGGGGGGGTAGTAGGGAGACCCAGTACTTC.

The CDR3 nucleotides read TGTGCCAGTAGTATAGGTACTTTCTCCTACAATGAGCAGTTCTTC. Translated: CASSIGTFSYNEQFF. This chain joins TRBV19 and TRBJ2-1; D unclear. Trimming removed 1 base from V and 0 bases from J, with 7 bases in between. The CDR3 has 15 residues. Per germline, CDR1 LNHDA and CDR2 SQIVND (reference sequence). The full variable domain, with the rest looked up from reference TRBV19 and TRBJ2-1, is DGGITQSPKYLFRKEGQNVTLSCEQNLNHDAMYWYRQDPGQGLRLIYYSQIVNDFQKGDIAEGYSVSREKKESFPLTVTSAQKNPTAFYLCASSIGTFSYNEQFFGPGTRLTVL.

J is TRBJ2-7 and V is TRBV4-2; TRBD2 agrees at 8 bases. J gave up 1 base and V 0 bases, and 8 bases lay outside the gene matches. CDR1 is LGHNA and CDR2 is YNFKEQ in the germline V gene. The length of the CDR3 is 17 residues. The CDR3 loop is CASSQDRGGLGSYEQYF. The CDR3 nucleotides are TGTGCCAGCAGCCAAGATCGGGGGGGACTAGGGTCCTACGAGCAGTACTTC.

V is TRBV19 and J is TRBJ2-1; D perhaps matches TRBD1 (6 bases). This CDR3 comprises 16 residues. Trimming cost V 3 bases and J 0 bases, with 12 bases left between them. The germline V gene has CDR1 LNHDA and CDR2 SQIVND (reference sequence). The CDR3 sequence: CASSIWGQSSYNEQFF. The CDR3 DNA reads TGTGCCAGTAGTATTTGGGGGCAGAGCTCCTACAATGAGCAGTTCTTC.

The genes are TRBV6-5 and TRBJ2-3; D is possibly TRBD1 (5 bases). V gave up 6 bases and J gave up 6 bases, with 19 bases separating them. Germline-derived CDR1 and CDR2 are MNHEY and SVGAGI. The CDR3 covers 15 residues. The CDR3 reads CASSLGHPVADTQYF. CDR3 DNA sequence: TGTGCCAGCAGCTTAGGACACCCCGTAGCCGATACGCAGTATTTT.

The sample holds one count of this clone. The V and J genes are TRBV18 and TRBJ1-3; D not resolved. There are 12 residues in the CDR3. Trimming took 6 bases from V and 8 from J, leaving 11 bases between them. Looked up from germline, CDR1 is KGHSH and CDR2 is LQKENI. The CDR3 loop reads CASSPDLYTIYF. The CDR3 nucleotides are TGTGCCAGCTCCCCGGACTTATACACCATATATTTT.

This chain connects TRBV6-1 to TRBJ1-2, with D possibly matching TRBD1 (5 bases). Per the germline V gene, CDR1 is MNHNS and CDR2 is SASEGT. CDR3 size: 12 residues. The germline V and J ends were trimmed by 4 bases and 4 bases, with 7 bases remaining between them. The CDR3 here is CASSGQFYGYTF. The DNA for the CDR3 is TGTGCCAGCAGTGGACAGTTCTATGGCTACACCTTC.

The chain uses TRBV28 and TRBJ1-5, with D unresolved. The CDR3 totals 14 residues. Germline-derived CDR1 and CDR2 are MDHEN and SYDVKM. V was pared by 7 bases and J by 4 bases, with 14 bases between. CDR3 sequence: CASNVDGLNQPQHF. CDR3 bases: TGTGCCAGCAACGTAGATGGTTTAAATCAGCCCCAGCATTTT.

The gene calls are TRBV28 and TRBJ2-7, with 10 bases identical to TRBD2. This CDR3 has 17 residues. V was pared by 2 bases and J by 2 bases, with 9 bases of the junction left unmatched. The germline gives CDR1 MDHEN, CDR2 SYDVKM. The CDR3 DNA follows: TGTGCCAGCAGTTTACTAGCGGGGGCGGGCGGAACCTACGAGCAGTACTTC. Its protein product is CASSLLAGAGGTYEQYF.

This clone appeared a single time. V gene TRBV7-3 combines with J gene TRBJ2-2; D gene uncertain. Trimming took off 0 bases at V and 0 bases at J, with 5 bases between the two ends. In germline, CDR1 is SGHTA, CDR2 FQGTGA. The CDR3 spans 15 residues. The DNA of the CDR3 is TGTGCCAGCAGCTTAACTTGGCCGAACACCGGGGAGCTGTTTTTT. Protein: CASSLTWPNTGELFF. The full variable domain, with the rest looked up from reference TRBV7-3 and TRBJ2-2, is GAGVSQTPSNKVTEKGKYVELRCDPISGHTALYWYRQSLGQGPEFLIYFQGTGAADDSGLPNDRFFAVRPEGSVSTLKIQRTERGDSAVYLCASSLTWPNTGELFFGEGSRLTVL.

The chain recombines TRBV30 with TRBJ1-1; 7 bases align to TRBD1. V shed 4 bases, J shed 1 base, and the junction held 3 bases outside the gene matches. Per the germline V gene, CDR1 is GTSNPN and CDR2 is SVGIG (reference sequence). The CDR3 loop spans 13 amino acids. CDR3 loop: CAWTNRGNTEAFF. The CDR3 bases are TGTGCCTGGACTAACAGGGGGAACACTGAAGCTTTCTTT.

The V gene is TRBV28, the J gene TRBJ2-7; 7 bases align to TRBD1. From germline, CDR1 is MDHEN and CDR2 SYDVKM. The CDR3 covers 14 residues. V lost 6 bases, J lost 2 bases, and 7 bases stayed unmatched. The CDR3 sequence is CASRLTGTPYEQYF. DNA of the CDR3: TGTGCCAGCAGACTGACAGGGACCCCCTACGAGCAGTACTTC.

This clone was seen only once. The CDR3 DNA follows: TGTGCCAGCGGGGGGTGGAATGAGCAGTTCTTC. This sequence encodes CASGGWNEQFF. This chain uses TRBV28 with TRBJ2-1; weak D call: TRBD2 (6 bases). The CDR3 runs 11 residues. Trimming cost V 8 bases and J 7 bases, with 9 bases left between them. Germline V gives CDR1 MDHEN, CDR2 SYDVKM.

The rearrangement joins TRBV7-3 to TRBJ2-7, with 8 bases that match TRBD1. The junction had 5 bases not matched to a gene; V was cut back by 5 bases and J by 2 bases. Germline CDR1 and CDR2: SGHTA and FQGTGA. CDR3 length: 14 amino acids. The CDR3 here is CASSLQGAAYEQYF. The CDR3 bases are TGTGCCAGCAGCCTCCAGGGGGCAGCCTACGAGCAGTACTTC.

The chain carries TRBV29-1 and TRBJ2-3; 7 bases are a match to TRBD2. This CDR3 is 15 amino acids long. After removal of 0 bases from V and 0 bases from J, the junction contained 3 bases not matched to a gene. Germline CDR1 SQVTM, CDR2 ANQGSEA. As DNA, the CDR3 is TGCAGCGTTGAAGATCTAGCGGCTAGCACAGATACGCAGTATTTT. It codes for CSVEDLAASTDTQYF.

On this clone: Other DNA sequences in this specimen translate into the identical CDR3. The chain links TRBV18 to TRBJ1-1; 7 bases agree with TRBD1. With 6 bases clipped from V and 1 base from J, the junction kept 2 bases outside the gene matches. Germline loops: CDR1 KGHSH, CDR2 LQKENI. This CDR3 contains 13 residues. CDR3 sequence: CASSGDRNTEAFF. The CDR3 DNA sequence: TGTGCCAGCTCGGGGGACAGGAACACTGAAGCTTTCTTT.